This T cell receptor beta chain stems from a study of Ad26.COV2.S vaccination and SARS-CoV-2 variants. The CDR3 consists of 14 residues. In germline, CDR1 is SEHNR, CDR2 FQNEAQ (reference sequence). V was cut by 1 base and J by 10 bases, with 11 bases left in between. Profiled with immunoSEQ multiplex PCR; TCRdb holds only in-frame clones, not every one. This table holds about 440,000 clones, about nine tenths found once. Treatment in this sample: roughly 19 received Ad26.COV2.S at low or high dose, single or two shots; several received placebo; per-sample allocation not given. Material that was analyzed had been drawn on day 63 after the first vaccine or placebo injection. Within Boston, the person who donated was an adult of 18-55 years.

The rearrangement joins TRBV7-9 to TRBJ1-6; D remains ambiguous. This clonotype originated in a person between 18 and 65 years old who received the Ad26.COV2.S COVID-19 vaccine or a placebo. Here the sequenced sample was peripheral blood, taken in a trial of Ad26.COV2.S vaccine versus placebo. The CDR3 is CASSLGEGGSPLHF. DNA for the CDR3: TGTGCCAGCAGCTTAGGGGAGGGAGGGTCACCCCTCCACTTT.